This passage covers 14 T cell receptor beta chains from one sample sequenced in a study of graft-versus-host responses after intestinal transplantation. Profiled with immunoSEQ multiplex PCR; TCRdb holds only in-frame clones, not every one. Among some 15,000 clones listed, around nine tenths were seen once. The material was PBMCs, obtained approximately 15 weeks after intestinal transplant. The receptors originated from a human patient who received an intestinal transplant, so some T cells may come from the graft donor.

The chain links TRBV7-9 to TRBJ2-2, with TRBD1 identical over 8 bases. Germline CDR1 reads SEHNR; CDR2 reads FQNEAQ (reference sequence). J was trimmed by 11 bases and V by 6 bases; bases with no gene match: 11. CDR3 size: 14 residues. The CDR3 spells CASRPGTGFVELFF. The DNA for the CDR3 is TGTGCCAGCAGACCCGGGACAGGTTTTGTTGAGCTGTTTTTT.

The V gene is TRBV6-6, the J gene TRBJ2-5, with 7 bases fitting TRBD1. Trimming took 6 bases from V and 1 from J; bases not matched to a gene: 5. The CDR3 extends over 14 amino acids. Looked up from germline, CDR1 is MNHNY and CDR2 is SVGAGI (reference sequence). For the CDR3, the DNA is TGTGCCAGCAGATTCCGGGACAGCCAAGAGACCCAGTACTTC. Amino acids: CASRFRDSQETQYF.

By share of the sample, this clone is large. V gene TRBV7-2 combines with J gene TRBJ2-1; D is unclear. Germline CDR1 is SGHTA and CDR2 is FQGNSA. Trimming took 6 bases from V and 2 from J, leaving 17 bases between them. This CDR3 is 16 amino acids long. The CDR3 nucleotides are TGTGCCAGCAGTATCACCCCGGCCCCTGCCTACAATGAGCAGTTCTTC. Translated: CASSITPAPAYNEQFF.

This rearrangement joins TRBV27 to TRBJ2-7; 8 bases are a match to TRBD2. V dropped 5 bases and J dropped 3; count of bases not matched to a gene: 12. The CDR3 is 16 residues long. Germline V lookup: CDR1 MNHEY, CDR2 SMNVEV (reference sequence). The CDR3 DNA reads as TGTGCCAGCAGTCCAAGGGATTGGACTAGCCGCTACGAGCAGTACTTC. Protein sequence: CASSPRDWTSRYEQYF.

The chain carries TRBV7-3 and TRBJ2-1; D call uncertain. Germline V gene lookup returns CDR1 SGHTA and CDR2 FQGTGA. V lost 3 bases, J lost 7 bases, and 7 bases lay in between. The CDR3 sequence is 12 residues long. CDR3 sequence reads: CASSFQPNEQFF. The DNA of the CDR3 is TGTGCCAGCAGCTTTCAGCCTAATGAGCAGTTCTTC.

The chain carries TRBV7-8 and TRBJ1-1; D remains unclear. CDR3 length: 12 amino acids. The germline gives CDR1 SGHVS, CDR2 FQNEAQ. The V end lost 1 base, the J end lost 11 bases, and 11 bases lay between the germline ends. The chain's CDR3 is CASSLGGSGAFF. The CDR3 nucleotides are TGTGCCAGCAGCTTAGGGGGTTCTGGGGCTTTCTTT.

V usage is TRBV10-1 and J usage is TRBJ1-3, with a possible D match to TRBD1 (5 bases). Trimming stripped 7 bases from V and 0 bases from J, with 10 bases between. This CDR3 contains 14 residues. Germline V gives CDR1 WNHNN, CDR2 SYGVQD (reference sequence). This CDR3 reads CASKNRNSGNTIYF. The CDR3 DNA reads TGCGCCAGCAAGAACAGGAACTCTGGAAACACCATATATTTT.

This chain links TRBV9 with TRBJ2-3; D not resolved. Germline CDR1 SGDLS, CDR2 YYNGEE. The CDR3 is 13 residues long. V shed 0 bases and J shed 2 bases, with 4 bases lying between them. The CDR3 here is CASSVGDTDTQYF. The DNA for the CDR3 is TGTGCCAGCAGCGTAGGCGACACAGATACGCAGTATTTT. Together with reference TRBV9 and TRBJ2-3, the CDR3 gives the full variable domain: DSGVTQTPKHLITATGQRVTLRCSPRSGDLSVYWYQQSLDQGLQFLIQYYNGEERAKGNILERFSAQQFPDLHSELNLSSLELGDSALYFCASSVGDTDTQYFGPGTRLTVL.

V is TRBV20-1 and J is TRBJ1-2; D remains ambiguous. V was cut by 3 bases and J by 4 bases, with 6 bases left in between. The CDR3 loop spans 11 amino acids. The germline V gene encodes CDR1 DFQATT and CDR2 SNEGSKA (reference sequence). CDR3 residues: CSASYLYGYTF. The DNA of the CDR3 is TGCAGTGCTAGTTACCTCTATGGCTACACCTTC.

With regard to this clone: At one end the junction does not follow the germline gene, possibly because of a read error. The rearrangement links TRBV6-5 to TRBJ1-2; 8 positions agree with TRBD1. CDR1 and CDR2 from the germline V gene are MNHEY and SVGAGI. This CDR3 comprises 13 residues. The chain's CDR3 is CAGSEQGAYGYTF. The DNA for the CDR3 is TGTGCCGGCAGTGAGCAGGGGGCCTATGGCTACACCTTC.

The chain recombines TRBV4-2 with TRBJ2-1; the D gene is possibly TRBD2 (5 bases). V shed 4 bases and J shed 2 bases, with 9 bases lying between them. Germline loops: CDR1 LGHNA, CDR2 YNFKEQ. The CDR3 contains 14 residues. Here the CDR3 reads CASSPELAYNEQFF. The CDR3 bases are TGTGCCAGCAGCCCAGAACTAGCCTACAATGAGCAGTTCTTC.

This chain connects TRBV9 to TRBJ2-7; D remains ambiguous. V dropped 0 bases and J dropped 3 bases, with 4 bases sitting between them. The germline V gene has CDR1 SGDLS and CDR2 YYNGEE. There are 12 residues in the CDR3. For the CDR3, the DNA is TGTGCCAGCAGCGTAGACCACTACGAGCAGTACTTC. Residues: CASSVDHYEQYF.

V gene TRBV19 combines with J gene TRBJ1-4; D is ambiguous. V was pared by 5 bases and J by 1 base, with 8 bases between. The CDR3 has 14 residues. In germline, CDR1 is LNHDA, CDR2 SQIVND (reference sequence). Written as DNA, the CDR3 is TGTGCCAGTAGTGGGGAGAGAACTAATGAAAAACTGTTTTTT. This encodes CASSGERTNEKLFF.

This clone has a handful of counts. Sequence at one end of the junction differs from germline and may be a read error. The rearrangement links TRBV7-3 to TRBJ1-1; D call uncertain. This CDR3 is 13 amino acids long. The germline V gene encodes CDR1 SGHTA and CDR2 FQGTGA. The CDR3 reads CASSLIAGQKGNF. CDR3 sequence (DNA): TGTGCCAGCAGCTTAATTGCAGGCCAAAAGGGAAACTTT.